What follows is one T cell receptor beta chain and its context. This specimen belongs to a study of T cell responses to AZD1222 COVID-19 vaccine. Measured with immunoSEQ multiplex PCR; TCRdb has only the in-frame clones, and not every one. The table has 130,000 to 150,000 clones, 80% to 95% seen once. This CDR3 spans 13 amino acids. V lost 0 bases, J lost 10 bases, and 11 bases lay in between. Germline values: CDR1 SGHDT, CDR2 YYEEEE. This sample comprised peripheral blood, obtained on day 0 of AZD1222 vaccination. This TCR came from an adult in good health. This chain uses TRBV5-6 with TRBJ2-1; D not certain. Here the CDR3 reads CASSLAWAREQFF. CDR3 sequence (DNA): TGTGCCAGCAGCTTGGCCTGGGCTCGAGAGCAGTTCTTC.